This T cell receptor (beta chain) was identified in a study of CD8 T cells in Susac syndrome. Random-hexamer reverse transcription was applied to roughly 0.5 to 1 ug RNA. TCRdb reanalysed the immunoSEQ multiplex PCR reads using MiXCR and keeps one entry per CDR3 protein. Of some 190,000 distinct CDR3 sequences listed, about 94% are singletons. Per germline, CDR1 DFQATT and CDR2 SNEGSKA (reference sequence). Trimming left V 3 bases short and J 3 bases short, with 18 bases between. This CDR3 is 16 amino acids long. Peripheral blood CD8+ and CD4+ T cells were profiled by TCR beta sequencing. This sequence joins TRBV20-1 and TRBJ1-5; maybe TRBD1 (6 bases). Material for sequencing was CD4+ T cells from PBMCs. The sequence came from a human donor with multiple sclerosis. The CDR3 coding sequence is TGCAGTGCTAGTGTCTTCCGGACAGCCTACAATCAGCCCCAGCATTTT. It encodes CSASVFRTAYNQPQHF.